Listed below are T cell receptor beta chains from one sample, sequenced in a study of blood T cell repertoires in COVID-19. Profiling relied on immunoSEQ multiplex PCR, and the TCRdb table lists in-frame clones only, not all of them. The sample contains some 330,000 clones, about four fifths of which appear only once. Source material: PBMCs or T cells enriched from blood (not recorded which). Receptors originate from a woman aged 45-65 years who had recovered from COVID-19. Each CDR3 is given with its conserved first and last residue. The order of the fields is J gene, V gene, CDR3 protein.

>TRBJ1-5|TRBV12-5
CASGLRDSGNQPQHF
>TRBJ2-3|TRBV11-1
CASSLESGSTDTQYF
>TRBJ2-1|TRBV7-9
CASSLRQGPNNEQFF
>TRBJ1-1|TRBV4-1
CASSQDSRTMGNTEAFF
>TRBJ1-3|TRBV4-3
CASSQEGRNTIYF
>TRBJ2-3|TRBV11-3
CASSLGLATSTDTQYF
>TRBJ2-1|TRBV29-1
CSVEGEVVNEQFF
>TRBJ2-3|TRBV19
CASSAGRISTDTQYF
>TRBJ1-5|TRBV19
CASSMWGGNQPQHF
>TRBJ2-3|TRBV7-2
CASSPGVTGGLADTQYF
>TRBJ1-4|TRBV30
CAWSGQVAEKLFF
>TRBJ1-2|TRBV9
CASSSHQGGNYGYTF
>TRBJ1-1|TRBV18
CASSPGGTGVTEAFF
>TRBJ2-1|TRBV11-3
CASSLEPGLARNEQFF
>TRBJ2-5|TRBV10-3
CAISDSPGGGETQYF
>TRBJ2-1|TRBV2
CATTGTGDEQFF
>TRBJ1-2|TRBV19
CASMDDSPGRGYTF
>TRBJ1-1|TRBV6-2/TRBV6-3
CASSYPVVKEAFF
>TRBJ1-5|TRBV20-1
CSAGYQPQHF
>TRBJ1-4|TRBV4-1
CASSLPGQINEKLFF
>TRBJ2-1|TRBV7-2
CASSLAPAGEQFF
>TRBJ2-7|TRBV21-1
CASSPPRGQGSTYEQYF
>TRBJ1-2|TRBV19
CASSTGTGGYGYTF
>TRBJ2-2|TRBV9
CASSLGTSGKSPVGELFF
>TRBJ2-1|TRBV6-4
CASSDSSRGAKFF
>TRBJ1-1|TRBV6-5
CASSMTGNTEAFF
>TRBJ1-2|TRBV29-1
CSVNRDYGYTF
>TRBJ2-2|TRBV2
CASSEYRRNTGELFF
>TRBJ2-1|TRBV27
CATGRQGVYNEQFF
>TRBJ2-7|TRBV25-1
CASSGGGEQYF
>TRBJ1-6|TRBV3-1/TRBV3-2
CASRLNRWYDNSPLHF
>TRBJ2-7|TRBV24-1
CATSDFPRDRSYEQYF
>TRBJ2-5|TRBV19
CASSREQRGTQYF
>TRBJ2-5|TRBV29-1
CSVDGGKTQYF
>TRBJ2-7|TRBV5-1
CASSLGSAGGTYEQYF
>TRBJ1-1|TRBV4-1
CASSPGMNTEAFF
>TRBJ1-3|TRBV30
CACIRDRVRSGNTIYF
>TRBJ1-1|TRBV5-3
CARSDTRVGRVITEAFF
>TRBJ1-1|TRBV5-6
CASSLFRGMNTEAFF
>TRBJ2-5|TRBV7-9
CASSLAGGTETQYF
>TRBJ1-6|TRBV4-3
CASSKQDGNSPLHF
>TRBJ1-2|TRBV7-9
CASSSTGGNYGYTF
>TRBJ2-3|TRBV6-2/TRBV6-3
CASSRLAGSIDTQYF
>TRBJ1-2|TRBV18
CASSGEQDYGYTF